The 24 T cell receptor beta chains in this list originate from one sample, sequenced in a study of pediatric ulcerative colitis. One to two pinch biopsies were taken from the rectum during colonoscopy. The assay was immunoSEQ multiplex PCR, and TCRdb's table has in-frame clones only and misses some. The data contain 35,000 or so clones, around three quarters of them singletons. Sequencing was performed on gut tissue. These receptors were obtained from a boy aged 10-17 years with moderate ulcerative colitis.

This rearrangement joins TRBV5-1 to TRBJ2-3; D is uncertain. V was cut by 5 bases and J by 3 bases, with 13 bases left in between. This CDR3 spans 14 amino acids. Per germline, CDR1 SGHRS and CDR2 YFSETQ. The CDR3 sequence is CASRGDTATDTQYF. In DNA form, the CDR3 reads TGCGCCAGCAGGGGCGACACGGCAACAGATACGCAGTATTTT.

This clone was detected once. The V and J genes are TRBV9 and TRBJ1-2, with TRBD1 identical over 7 bases. The CDR3 loop spans 14 amino acids. V shed 0 bases, J shed 3 bases, and the junction held 2 bases outside the gene matches. Germline assignment: CDR1 SGDLS and CDR2 YYNGEE. Here the CDR3 reads CASSVGTGDYGYTF. CDR3 bases: TGTGCCAGCAGCGTAGGAACAGGGGACTATGGCTACACCTTC.

The chain carries TRBV5-1 and TRBJ2-5, with TRBD1 identical over 9 bases. The trim removed 3 bases at V and 1 base at J, leaving 7 bases unmatched. This CDR3 is built from 16 residues. The germline V gene encodes CDR1 SGHRS and CDR2 YFSETQ. The CDR3 spells CASSSGTGHIQETQYF. The CDR3 DNA sequence: TGCGCCAGCAGCTCCGGGACAGGGCATATCCAAGAGACCCAGTACTTC. Based on the CDR3 plus reference TRBV5-1 and TRBJ2-5, the full variable domain is KAGVTQTPRYLIKTRGQQVTLSCSPISGHRSVSWYQQTPGQGLQFLFEYFSETQRNKGNFPGRFSGRQFSNSRSEMNVSTLELGDSALYLCASSSGTGHIQETQYFGPGTRLLVL.

The chain recombines TRBV7-6 with TRBJ2-1, with D perhaps matching TRBD1 or TRBD2 (5 bases each). The V gene lost 6 bases and the J gene lost 5 bases, with 14 bases spanning the gap. CDR1 is SGHVS and CDR2 is FNYEAQ in the germline V gene. There are 14 residues in the CDR3. The chain's CDR3 is CASSPGPKNNEQFF. CDR3 DNA sequence: TGTGCCAGCAGTCCGGGACCAAAAAACAATGAGCAGTTCTTC.

This clone occurred once. The chain has TRBV27 and TRBJ2-4; 7 positions agree with TRBD1. The germline gives CDR1 MNHEY, CDR2 SMNVEV (reference sequence). CDR3 size: 14 residues. V was pared by 2 bases and J by 6 bases, with 4 bases of the junction left unmatched. CDR3 nucleotide sequence: TGTGCCAGCAGTTTAAGGGGGCCGGGAAACATTCAGTACTTC. This sequence encodes CASSLRGPGNIQYF.

This clone qualifies as medium-sized (0.01 to 0.1%). The rearrangement links TRBV7-2 to TRBJ2-3; 8 bases fit TRBD2. The germline CDR1 and CDR2 sequences are SGHTA and FQGNSA. Trimming cost V 1 base and J 9 bases; bases outside gene matches: 9. CDR3 length equals 15 residues. The CDR3 spells CASSLEFQRGLTQYF. For the CDR3, the DNA is TGTGCCAGCAGCTTAGAGTTTCAGCGGGGGCTGACGCAGTATTTT.

This clone was recorded only once. V is TRBV25-1 and J is TRBJ1-5; TRBD1 is a possible D gene (6 bases). With 2 bases removed from V and 7 bases from J, the gap between germline ends came to 12 bases. Germline V lookup: CDR1 MGHDK, CDR2 SYGVNS. The CDR3 has 14 residues. CDR3 nucleotides: TGTGCCAGCAGTGAAGGGGGGGCGCGACAGCCCCAGCATTTT. Amino acid sequence: CASSEGGARQPQHF.

The chain joins TRBV6-4 to TRBJ2-3, with D perhaps being TRBD1 or TRBD2 (5 bases each). V was cut by 0 bases and J by 5 bases, with 9 bases left in between. From germline, CDR1 is MRHNA and CDR2 SNTAGT. The CDR3 sequence is 14 residues long. The DNA of the CDR3 is TGTGCCAGCAGTGACTCCGGGGCGGGAGATACGCAGTATTTT. Protein product: CASSDSGAGDTQYF.

The chain carries TRBV5-4 and TRBJ2-2, with D perhaps matching TRBD1 (7 bases). The CDR3 runs to 16 residues. CDR1 is SGHNT, CDR2 YYREEE, per germline (reference sequence). V shed 0 bases and J shed 5 bases, with 14 bases lying between them. As DNA, the CDR3 is TGTGCCAGCAGCTTGGGGGCGGGGACAGATACCGGGGAGCTGTTTTTT. It is translated as CASSLGAGTDTGELFF.

This clone showed up just a few times. The chain recombines TRBV28 with TRBJ1-1; unclear D gene. Germline V lookup: CDR1 MDHEN, CDR2 SYDVKM. The germline V and J ends were trimmed by 5 bases and 0 bases, with 13 bases remaining between them. This CDR3 spans 15 amino acids. CDR3 bases: TGTGCCAGCAGTAGTCAGGTCAAAATGAACACTGAAGCTTTCTTT. As protein: CASSSQVKMNTEAFF.

The table lists this clone with a few counts. The CDR3 DNA sequence: TGCGCCAGCAGCACAAACACAGATACGCAGTATTTT. Amino acids: CASSTNTDTQYF. The rearrangement joins TRBV5-1 to TRBJ2-3; D gene unclear. Trimming cost V 4 bases and J 2 bases, with 5 bases left between them. Germline loops: CDR1 SGHRS, CDR2 YFSETQ. The CDR3 is 12 amino acids.

This clone was observed once. The chain employs TRBV7-3 and TRBJ2-3; D is uncertain. CDR3 size: 14 residues. Trimming took 2 bases from V and 0 from J, leaving 6 bases between them. Germline V gene lookup returns CDR1 SGHTA and CDR2 FQGTGA. In DNA, the CDR3 is TGTGCCAGCAGCTTATACCATAGCACAGATACGCAGTATTTT. This sequence encodes CASSLYHSTDTQYF.

The chain links TRBV28 to TRBJ1-5, with TRBD1 identical over 7 bases. The ends lost 7 bases at V and 4 bases at J; junction bases unmatched: 10. The CDR3 consists of 15 residues. Looked up from germline, CDR1 is MDHEN and CDR2 is SYDVKM. The CDR3 DNA reads TGTGCCAGCACGCACAGGGGACCCTCTAATCAGCCCCAGCATTTT. Translation gives CASTHRGPSNQPQHF.

The table lists this clone with a count of one. V gene TRBV30 combines with J gene TRBJ2-1; tentatively, D is TRBD2 (6 bases). From germline, CDR1 is GTSNPN and CDR2 SVGIG (reference sequence). V was shortened by 3 bases and J by 0 bases, with 6 bases between the two germline ends. This CDR3 is built from 13 residues. CDR3 nucleotide sequence: TGTGCCTGGAGCGGGAGCTCCTACAATGAGCAGTTCTTC. It translates to CAWSGSSYNEQFF.

CDR3 bases: TGTGCCAGCAGCGTACTGACTAGCGGGGGGCTGCAGTATTTT. It specifies CASSVLTSGGLQYF. The chain uses TRBV7-6 and TRBJ2-3; 13 nucleotides align to TRBD2. The CDR3 sequence is 14 residues long. Germline trimming cut 5 bases from V and 11 bases from J; bases unmatched to any gene: 7. Germline V gene data show CDR1 as SGHVS and CDR2 as FNYEAQ.

J is TRBJ1-2 and V is TRBV5-4, with unresolved D. Trimming stripped 3 bases from V and 2 bases from J, with 8 bases between. The CDR3 is 13 residues long. The germline gives CDR1 SGHNT, CDR2 YYREEE (reference sequence). CDR3 nucleotides: TGTGCCAGCAGCTACGGTAGGAACTATGGCTACACCTTC. Its translation is CASSYGRNYGYTF.

V gene TRBV11-2 combines with J gene TRBJ2-7; 9 nucleotides agree with TRBD2. The ends lost 2 bases at V and 7 bases at J; junction bases unmatched: 9. Per germline, CDR1 SGHAT and CDR2 FQNNGV. The CDR3 is 15 amino acids. The CDR3 DNA sequence: TGTGCCAGCAGCTTACTTTTAGCGGGAGCTGGGGAGCAGTACTTC. Residues: CASSLLLAGAGEQYF.

The V and J genes are TRBV5-6 and TRBJ1-2, with 9 bases identical to TRBD1. The V segment lost 0 bases and the J segment 6 bases; nucleotides outside the gene matches: 9. The germline V gene has CDR1 SGHDT and CDR2 YYEEEE. This CDR3 region has 16 residues. In DNA, the CDR3 is TGTGCCAGCAGCTTGGGGGACAGGGATACTTGGAATGGCTACACCTTC. Amino acid sequence: CASSLGDRDTWNGYTF.

This clone has only a few counts. The J gene is TRBJ2-7, the V gene TRBV5-1; maybe TRBD1 (6 bases). Trimming took off 4 bases at V and 5 bases at J, with 22 bases between the two ends. Germline V CDR1 and CDR2: SGHRS, YFSETQ. The CDR3 consists of 16 residues. The CDR3 loop is CASSPTRGVGLDEQYF. CDR3 bases: TGCGCCAGCAGCCCCACCAGGGGCGTAGGGCTCGACGAGCAGTACTTC.

The chain is built from TRBV21-1 and TRBJ2-6; the table assigns TRBD1, which was not confirmed against the DNA. TRBV21-1 is noted as a pseudogene. CDR3 length: 16 residues. Here the CDR3 DNA reads TGTGCCAGCTCCGGCAGGGCCCTAACTGGGGCCAACGTCCTGACTTTC. Its translation: CASSGRALTGANVLTF.

The rearrangement joins TRBV7-2 to TRBJ1-2; no definite D call. Between the trimmed V and J ends, which lost 1 base and 8 bases, there was a span of 8 bases. The CDR3 sequence is 12 residues long. From germline, CDR1 is SGHTA and CDR2 FQGNSA. CDR3 amino acids: CASSLEAGGYTF. CDR3 nucleotide sequence: TGTGCCAGCAGCTTAGAGGCCGGAGGCTACACCTTC.

The CDR3 is CASSLGAGGEYEQYF. In DNA form, the CDR3 reads TGTGCCAGCAGTTTAGGAGCGGGAGGCGAGTACGAGCAGTACTTC. This chain joins TRBV28 and TRBJ2-7, with 9 bases identical to TRBD2. This CDR3 comprises 15 residues. Germline V lookup: CDR1 MDHEN, CDR2 SYDVKM. V lost 2 bases to trimming and J lost 4 bases; unmatched junction nucleotides: 6.

The chain combines TRBV28 with TRBJ1-4, with unresolved D. CDR1 is MDHEN and CDR2 is SYDVKM in the germline V gene. CDR3 size: 13 residues. V shed 5 bases and J shed 5 bases, with 9 bases lying between them. CDR3 sequence (DNA): TGTGCCAGCAGTCAGCAAGGGAATGAAAAACTGTTTTTT. This gives the protein CASSQQGNEKLFF.

This clone occurred once. The V and J genes are TRBV11-2 and TRBJ2-3, with D possibly being TRBD1 (6 bases). This CDR3 has 15 residues. Deletions cut 4 bases from V and 8 bases from J, with 19 bases between. CDR1 and CDR2 (germline): SGHAT, FQNNGV. This CDR3 is CASSSSQGYSGTQYF. The DNA for the CDR3 is TGTGCCAGCAGCTCCAGTCAGGGGTATAGTGGTACGCAGTATTTT.